Below, one TCR beta chain is given with its context. In the original workflow: Estimates of nucleated cell counts were drawn from the amplification of reference gene primers. The method was immunoSEQ multiplex PCR; TCRdb's version includes in-frame clones alone and lacks a portion of them. V and J calls and clone size are given by that table; D and trimming were obtained from the DNA. Among roughly 240,000 clones listed, more than 70% were seen once. These data come from a study of blood T cell repertoires in COVID-19. Study details: Samples came from the United States, Italy and Spain, spanning acute and convalescent COVID-19.

The age range of participants was 18 to 89 years, with residence in more than 20 US areas. Resolution of symptoms, clearance, or two negative PCRs was present in recovered Cohort 3 donors. From germline, CDR1 is MNHEY and CDR2 SVGAGI. V lost 4 bases to trimming and J lost 0 bases; unmatched junction nucleotides: 8. This CDR3 has 16 amino acids. The chain joins TRBV6-5 to TRBJ1-1, with 7 bases aligning to TRBD1. This TCR came from a woman aged 45-65 years who had recovered from COVID-19. The sequenced material came from PBMCs or T cells enriched from blood (not recorded which). CDR3 loop: CASSFSGDSLNTEAFF. The CDR3 DNA reads TGTGCCAGCAGTTTTTCGGGGGACAGCCTGAACACTGAAGCTTTCTTT.